This TCR beta chain was sequenced for a study of Ad26.COV2.S vaccination and SARS-CoV-2 variants. Study as a whole: Intramuscular Ad26.COV2.S doses were given once or twice, 56 days apart. General study findings and limits: From the TCR breadth and depth analyses, total T cell responses may have been underestimated.

Stated treatment: some 20 received Ad26.COV2.S at low or high dose, single or two shots; 5 received placebo; per-sample allocation not given. Sampling was done on day 63 after the first vaccine or placebo injection. This person who donated was an adult of 18-55 years in Boston. Trimming took off 5 bases at V and 3 bases at J, with 11 bases between the two ends. Germline V CDR1 and CDR2: LNHDA, SQIVND (reference sequence). The CDR3 sequence is 13 residues long. Sequenced by immunoSEQ multiplex PCR; TCRdb stores in-frame clones only, minus some. Of about 350,000 clones listed, about 88% are singletons. About this clone: Its target is not known.

This chain joins TRBV19 and TRBJ2-7; a weak D match, TRBD1 (6 bases). This receptor was identified in a person between 18 and 59 years old who received the Ad26.COV2.S COVID-19 vaccine or a placebo. Sequencing was performed on peripheral blood, taken in a trial of Ad26.COV2.S vaccine versus placebo. This CDR3 reads CASSDRRIYEQYF. The CDR3 DNA is TGTGCCAGTAGTGACAGGAGGATCTACGAGCAGTACTTC. Complete variable domain (other parts from reference TRBV19 and TRBJ2-7): DGGITQSPKYLFRKEGQNVTLSCEQNLNHDAMYWYRQDPGQGLRLIYYSQIVNDFQKGDIAEGYSVSREKKESFPLTVTSAQKNPTAFYLCASSDRRIYEQYFGPGTRLTVT.